This T cell receptor (beta chain) was identified during a study of Ad26.COV2.S vaccination and SARS-CoV-2 variants. Study-wide background: Enrolled in COV1001, the donor was in the Ad26.COV2.S trial arm, which received the vaccine.

The treatment is: some 19 received Ad26.COV2.S at low or high dose, single or two shots; a few received placebo; per-sample allocation not given. Day 63 following the first vaccine or placebo injection was when the samples were taken. Assay used: immunoSEQ multiplex PCR; TCRdb lists only in-frame clones, some missing. The sample holds roughly 320,000 clones, roughly 84% seen once. CDR1 and CDR2 from the germline V gene are SEHNR and FQNEAQ (reference sequence). The CDR3 covers 15 residues. The ends were cut back, 1 base at V and 2 bases at J, with 10 bases in the middle. The sample in question was peripheral blood, obtained in a trial of Ad26.COV2.S vaccine versus placebo. This chain uses TRBV7-9 with TRBJ2-3; maybe TRBD2 (6 bases). The clonotype originates from a person between 18 and 65 years old who received the Ad26.COV2.S COVID-19 vaccine or a placebo. CDR3 in amino acids: CASSLGAGTTDTQYF. CDR3 coding DNA: TGTGCCAGCAGCTTAGGGGCGGGGACCACAGATACGCAGTATTTT. The variable domain in full, completed from reference TRBV7-9 and TRBJ2-3, reads DTGVSQNPRHKITKRGQNVTFRCDPISEHNRLYWYRQTLGQGPEFLTYFQNEAQLEKSRLLSDRFSAERPKGSFSTLEIQRTEQGDSAMYLCASSLGAGTTDTQYFGPGTRLTVL.